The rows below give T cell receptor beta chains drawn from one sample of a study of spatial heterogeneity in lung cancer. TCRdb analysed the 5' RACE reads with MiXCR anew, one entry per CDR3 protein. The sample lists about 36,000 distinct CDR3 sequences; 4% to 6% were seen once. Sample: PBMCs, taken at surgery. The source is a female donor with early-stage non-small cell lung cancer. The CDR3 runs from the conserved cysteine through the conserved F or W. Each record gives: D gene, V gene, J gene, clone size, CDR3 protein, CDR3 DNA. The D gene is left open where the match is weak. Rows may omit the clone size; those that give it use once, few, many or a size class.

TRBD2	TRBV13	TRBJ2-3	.	CASSFSGGAGGTQYF	TGTGCCAGCAGCTTTAGCGGGGGGGCCGGAGGTACGCAGTATTTT
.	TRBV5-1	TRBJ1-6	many	CASSLEHSPLHF	TGCGCCAGCAGCTTGGAGCATTCACCCCTCCACTTT
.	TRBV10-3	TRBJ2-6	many	CAISESKNSGANVLTF	TGTGCCATCAGTGAGTCTAAGAACTCTGGGGCCAACGTCCTGACTTTC
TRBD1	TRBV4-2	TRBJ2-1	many	CASSRGTGFGYNEQFF	TGTGCCAGCAGCCGAGGGACAGGGTTTGGGTACAATGAGCAGTTCTTC
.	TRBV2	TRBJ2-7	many	CASSDPYEQYF	TGTGCCAGCAGTGACCCCTACGAGCAGTACTTC
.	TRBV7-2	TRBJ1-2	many	CASSLDPSGVYGYTF	TGTGCCAGCAGCTTAGACCCTTCAGGGGTCTATGGCTACACCTTC
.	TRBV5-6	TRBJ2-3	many	CASNVPSGTQYF	TGTGCCAGCAATGTCCCCTCCGGTACGCAGTATTTT
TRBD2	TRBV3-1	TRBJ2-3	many	CASSHYSGISTDTQYF	TGTGCCAGCAGCCACTATAGCGGGATCTCAACAGATACGCAGTATTTT
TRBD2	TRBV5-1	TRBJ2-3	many	CASSPGTSRNTDTQYF	TGCGCCAGCAGCCCAGGGACTAGCCGCAACACAGATACGCAGTATTTT
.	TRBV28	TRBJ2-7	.	CASRFPPRYEQYF	TGTGCCAGCAGGTTCCCCCCCCGCTACGAGCAGTACTTC
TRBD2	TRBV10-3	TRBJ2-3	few	CAISDIIRSGFGDTQYF	TGTGCCATCAGTGATATAATTCGTAGCGGGTTTGGAGATACGCAGTATTTT
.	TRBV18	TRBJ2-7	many	CASSPPQGASYEQYF	TGTGCCAGCTCACCACCTCAGGGTGCTTCCTACGAGCAGTACTTC
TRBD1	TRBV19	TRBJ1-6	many	CASSTFGTGDSPLHF	TGTGCCAGTAGTACCTTTGGGACAGGGGACTCACCCCTCCACTTT
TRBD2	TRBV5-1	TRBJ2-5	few	CASSLRGGPETQYF	TGCGCCAGCAGCTTGCGGGGGGGCCCAGAGACCCAGTACTTC
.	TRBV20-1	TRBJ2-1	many	CSARDNEQFF	TGCAGTGCTAGGGATAATGAGCAGTTCTTC
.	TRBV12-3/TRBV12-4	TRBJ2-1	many	CASSPWGRHYNEQFF	TGTGCCAGCAGTCCCTGGGGGAGGCACTACAATGAGCAGTTCTTC
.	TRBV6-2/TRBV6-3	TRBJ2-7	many	CASSYSAGFSYEQYF	TGTGCCAGCAGTTATTCGGCCGGATTCTCCTACGAGCAGTACTTC
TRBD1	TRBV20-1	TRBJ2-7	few	CSARDPGTGGDEQYF	TGCAGTGCTAGAGACCCCGGGACAGGGGGGGACGAGCAGTACTTC
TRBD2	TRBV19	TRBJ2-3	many	CASSILAGETDTQYF	TGTGCCAGTAGTATCCTAGCGGGGGAGACAGATACGCAGTATTTT
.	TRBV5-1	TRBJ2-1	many	CASSPIQGIYNEQFF	TGCGCCAGCAGCCCTATACAGGGAATATACAATGAGCAGTTCTTC
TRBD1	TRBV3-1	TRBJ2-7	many	CASSQLSPGQALSYEQYF	TGTGCCAGCAGCCAATTATCTCCCGGACAGGCGCTCTCCTACGAGCAGTACTTC
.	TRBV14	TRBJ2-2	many	CASSQQPHGELFF	TGTGCCAGCAGCCAGCAACCCCACGGGGAGCTGTTTTTT
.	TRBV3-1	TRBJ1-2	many	CASSQDFGTIYGYTF	TGTGCCAGCAGCCAAGATTTCGGGACAATCTATGGCTACACCTTC
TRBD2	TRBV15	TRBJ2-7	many	CATSRITSGSYEQYF	TGTGCCACCAGCAGAATTACTAGCGGTTCGTACGAGCAGTACTTC
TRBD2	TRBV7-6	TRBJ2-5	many	CASSFRAGGRRETQYF	TGTGCCAGCAGCTTTCGAGCGGGAGGTCGAAGAGAGACCCAGTACTTC
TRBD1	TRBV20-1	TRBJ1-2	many	CGGESRQGADGYTF	TGCGGAGGGGAAAGTCGACAGGGGGCGGATGGCTACACCTTC
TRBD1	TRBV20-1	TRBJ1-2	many	CSAPFNRGDYGYTF	TGCAGTGCTCCCTTTAACAGGGGGGACTATGGCTACACCTTC
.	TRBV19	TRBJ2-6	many	CASSTRGSGANVLTF	TGTGCCAGTAGTACCCGGGGCTCTGGGGCCAACGTCCTGACTTTC
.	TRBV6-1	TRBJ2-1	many	CASSESLNNEQFF	TGTGCCAGCAGTGAAAGCCTAAACAATGAGCAGTTCTTC